Presented here are 21 T cell receptor beta chains from one specimen sequenced in a study of response to subunit inactivated influenza vaccine. A single record per CDR3 protein comes from TCRdb applying MiXCR to the RT-PCR reads. The sample holds hundreds of thousands of distinct CDR3 sequences, about a sixth seen once. The sequencing here drew on PBMCs from blood, taken 11 to 12 days after vaccination. The origin of the receptors is a man in his fifties or sixties who received an inactivated influenza vaccine.

This clonotype appeared a few times. J is TRBJ2-3 and V is TRBV11-2; 7 nucleotides match TRBD2. Germline V gene sequence: CDR1 SGHAT, CDR2 FQNNGV. The length of the CDR3 is 18 residues. The V and J ends lost 0 bases and 4 bases, in that order; junction bases with no gene match: 13. The CDR3 protein is CASSLDQNGGYWADTQYF. DNA for the CDR3: TGTGCCAGCAGCTTAGATCAGAACGGGGGGTATTGGGCAGATACGCAGTATTTT.

This clonotype has just a few counts. The chain combines TRBV28 with TRBJ2-7; 7 positions match TRBD1. CDR1 is MDHEN and CDR2 is SYDVKM in the germline V gene. The V segment lost 2 bases and the J segment 2 bases; nucleotides outside the gene matches: 9. CDR3 length equals 16 residues. CDR3 sequence: CASSLAGTAPPYEQYF. CDR3 sequence (DNA): TGTGCCAGCAGTTTAGCCGGGACAGCCCCCCCCTACGAGCAGTACTTC.

This clonotype was counted ten times or more. The CDR3 loop reads CASSHGQDYGYTF. The DNA for the CDR3 is TGTGCCAGCAGCCACGGACAGGACTATGGCTACACCTTC. This sequence joins TRBV7-9 and TRBJ1-2; 7 bases match TRBD1. The junction had 3 bases not matched to a gene; V was cut back by 5 bases and J by 3 bases. There are 13 residues in the CDR3. The V gene's germline CDR1 is SEHNR and CDR2 FQNEAQ (reference sequence).

This clonotype was counted a few times. This rearrangement joins TRBV28 to TRBJ2-3, with 14 bases lining up with TRBD2. This CDR3 region has 17 residues. V gave up 6 bases and J gave up 0 bases; unmatched junction bases: 5. Germline CDR1 and CDR2: MDHEN and SYDVKM. CDR3 DNA sequence: TGTGCCAGCAGGACTAGCGGGAGGGTTCCTAGCACAGATACGCAGTATTTT. Amino acids: CASRTSGRVPSTDTQYF.

Ten or more counts support this clonotype. The J gene is TRBJ2-1, the V gene TRBV6-2 or TRBV6-3; D remains ambiguous. Germline CDR1 and CDR2: MNHEY and SVGEGT. Trimming cost V 6 bases and J 9 bases, with 18 bases left between them. CDR3 size: 14 residues. In DNA form, the CDR3 reads TGTGCCAGCAGCCCCCAACTCGGAAATACTGAGCAGTTCTTC. It specifies CASSPQLGNTEQFF.

This clonotype was detected ten times or more. The gene calls are TRBV20-1 and TRBJ2-5; no clear D. V lost 0 bases, J lost 1 base, and 12 bases lay in between. The CDR3 is 15 amino acids. In germline, CDR1 is DFQATT, CDR2 SNEGSKA (reference sequence). The CDR3 sequence: CSARDLRAGQETQYF. The DNA for the CDR3 is TGCAGTGCTAGAGACTTAAGGGCCGGCCAAGAGACCCAGTACTTC.

V gene TRBV20-1 combines with J gene TRBJ2-7, with D perhaps TRBD2 (5 bases). From germline, CDR1 is DFQATT and CDR2 SNEGSKA (reference sequence). The V gene lost 0 bases and the J gene lost 2 bases, with 11 bases spanning the gap. The CDR3 consists of 14 residues. The CDR3: CSARDLQRPYEQYF. As DNA, the CDR3 is TGCAGTGCTAGAGATCTGCAGCGGCCCTACGAGCAGTACTTC.

This clonotype was detected ten times or more. J is TRBJ2-1 and V is TRBV12-3 or TRBV12-4, with D possibly being TRBD1 (6 bases). CDR3 size: 15 residues. V lost 6 bases to trimming and J lost 9 bases, with 21 bases between them. The CDR3 reads CASRPPGHMLGEQFF. The CDR3 DNA reads TGTGCCAGCAGACCTCCGGGACACATGTTGGGTGAGCAGTTCTTC.

The V call is TRBV6-6, the J call TRBJ2-3, with TRBD2 matching over 7 bases. Trimming cost V 2 bases and J 6 bases; bases outside gene matches: 2. CDR1 MNHNY and CDR2 SVGAGI come from the germline V gene (reference sequence). This CDR3 region has 13 residues. CDR3 protein: CASSYQLADTQYF. The CDR3 coding sequence is TGTGCCAGCAGTTACCAACTAGCGGATACGCAGTATTTT.

The table lists this clonotype with many counts. The rearrangement links TRBV12-3 or TRBV12-4 to TRBJ2-5, with D possibly matching TRBD1 (6 bases). V lost 6 bases and J lost 5, with 13 bases in between. CDR3 length equals 13 residues. For the CDR3, the DNA is TGTGCCAGCAGACGGGACAACCTGGAGACCCAGTACTTC. Protein: CASRRDNLETQYF.

The chain recombines TRBV20-1 with TRBJ2-5; 7 bases line up with TRBD1. J was trimmed by 6 bases and V by 6 bases; bases with no gene match: 19. The CDR3 is 16 amino acids. CDR1 is DFQATT and CDR2 is SNEGSKA in the germline V gene (reference sequence). The CDR3 loop reads CSAPRAGGARGKTQYF. The CDR3 bases are TGCAGTGCACCCCGGGCAGGGGGTGCCCGAGGAAAGACCCAGTACTTC.

Only a few counts were recorded for this clonotype. The chain employs TRBV7-8 and TRBJ2-3, with 10 positions matching TRBD2. J gave up 2 bases and V 5 bases, and 13 bases lay outside the gene matches. This CDR3 has 18 residues. CDR1 is SGHVS, CDR2 FQNEAQ, per germline. The CDR3 spells CASSRTRLAGLNTDTQYF. The CDR3 nucleotides are TGTGCCAGCAGCAGAACAAGACTAGCGGGTCTGAACACAGATACGCAGTATTTT.

This clonotype was counted only a few times. The chain links TRBV2 to TRBJ2-3; TRBD2 agrees at 8 bases. Trimming cost V 0 bases and J 2 bases; bases outside gene matches: 7. This CDR3 spans 17 amino acids. The germline gives CDR1 SNHLY, CDR2 FYNNEI. CDR3 nucleotide sequence: TGTGCCAGCAGTGAAGCTAGAGCGGGAGTAAACACAGATACGCAGTATTTT. Its translation: CASSEARAGVNTDTQYF. The full variable domain, completed using reference TRBV2 and TRBJ2-3, is EPEVTQTPSHQVTQMGQEVILRCVPISNHLYFYWYRQILGQKVEFLVSFYNNEISEKSEIFDDQFSVERPDGSNFTLKIRSTKLEDSAMYFCASSEARAGVNTDTQYFGPGTRLTVL.

This clonotype was observed a few times. This chain links TRBV5-1 with TRBJ2-5, with D possibly TRBD1 on 6 matching bases. Trimming took off 4 bases at V and 4 bases at J, with 11 bases between the two ends. The CDR3 spans 13 residues. The germline V gene encodes CDR1 SGHRS and CDR2 YFSETQ. CDR3 amino acids: CASSIGGTETQYF. As DNA, the CDR3 is TGCGCCAGCAGCATAGGGGGAACAGAGACCCAGTACTTC.

This clonotype showed up just a few times. The rearrangement uses TRBV5-1 and TRBJ1-6; no reliable D call. V was shortened by 0 bases and J by 3 bases, with 7 bases between the two germline ends. The CDR3 covers 15 residues. Germline values: CDR1 SGHRS, CDR2 YFSETQ. The CDR3 bases are TGCGCCAGCAGCTTGGGGCCCGGCTATAATTCACCCCTCCACTTT. Its translation: CASSLGPGYNSPLHF.

This chain joins TRBV5-1 and TRBJ2-5, with 9 positions matching TRBD1. Germline CDR1 is SGHRS and CDR2 is YFSETQ. This CDR3 is built from 15 residues. Trimming at V came to 4 bases and at J to 5 bases, leaving 9 bases not matched to a gene. CDR3 loop: CASSPGTGSVETQYF. DNA for the CDR3: TGCGCCAGCAGCCCAGGGACAGGGTCGGTGGAGACCCAGTACTTC.

This clonotype was counted only a few times. This chain links TRBV11-2 with TRBJ2-1, with no clear D. V lost 1 base and J 10 bases, leaving 11 bases between the germline ends. The CDR3 extends over 13 amino acids. Germline lookup yields CDR1 SGHAT and CDR2 FQNNGV. The CDR3 DNA sequence: TGTGCCAGCAGCTTAGGACTCCTCTACGAGCAGTTCTTC. Its translation: CASSLGLLYEQFF.

This clonotype was detected only a few times. The V call is TRBV7-2, the J call TRBJ1-6; TRBD1 matches at 9 bases. CDR1 is SGHTA and CDR2 is FQGNSA in the germline V gene. This CDR3 is built from 17 residues. After removal of 4 bases from V and 7 bases from J, the junction contained 11 bases not matched to a gene. The CDR3 protein is CASSSTTGGLWNSPLHF. The CDR3 DNA follows: TGTGCCAGCAGCTCCACCACAGGGGGCTTGTGGAATTCACCCCTCCACTTT.

This clonotype was counted between two and nine times. No conserved phenylalanine or tryptophan is present at the end of the CDR3, so a read error is the likely explanation. The DNA is left out, because the CDR3 cannot be placed on it with certainty; the CDR3 is given as TCRdb lists it. The rearrangement uses TRBV28 and TRBJ1-2; the table's D call of TRBD1 was not tested on the DNA. Germline CDR1 MDHEN, CDR2 SYDVKM. A total of 13 residues make up the CDR3, ends included. The CDR3 sequence: CASSFRTGHPAWV.

The rearrangement uses TRBV7-3 and TRBJ2-1, with D unclear. Germline values: CDR1 SGHTA, CDR2 FQGTGA. The CDR3 runs 12 residues. Deletions cut 5 bases from V and 4 bases from J, with 6 bases between. The DNA of the CDR3 is TGTGCCAGCAGCCACGCATACAATGAGCAGTTCTTC. Amino acids: CASSHAYNEQFF.

This clonotype was detected ten times or more. This CDR3 reads CASSEFGEPNYNEQFF. CDR3 bases: TGTGCCAGCAGTGAGTTTGGGGAACCAAACTACAATGAGCAGTTCTTC. The chain carries TRBV25-1 and TRBJ2-1, with unresolved D. Looked up from germline, CDR1 is MGHDK and CDR2 is SYGVNS. The CDR3 is 16 residues long. V lost 3 bases and J 3 bases, leaving 15 bases between the germline ends.